Listed below are T cell receptor beta chains from one sample, sequenced in a study of cytomegalovirus exposure and HLA in healthy donors. The method was immunoSEQ multiplex PCR; TCRdb's version includes in-frame clones alone and lacks a portion of them. The sample lists roughly 190,000 clones, 81% occurring once. The sample taken for sequencing was PBMCs. All receptors come from a man aged 50 to 59 in good health and CMV-seronegative. CDR3s include the opening cysteine and the closing phenylalanine or tryptophan. The D gene is left open where the match is weak. Clone size is shown for a subset of rows, as once, few, many or a class of expanded clone.

TRBD1	.	TRBV7-9	TRBJ2-7	TGTTCCAGCAGCTTAGGTAGGGCCCGGGACAGGGACTACGAGCAGTACTTC	CSSSLGRARDRDYEQYF
TRBD2	.	TRBV6-1	TRBJ2-7	TGTGCCAGCAGTGTTTTTAGCGGGGGGGTCGTGGCCTACGAGCAGTACTTC	CASSVFSGGVVAYEQYF
.	few	TRBV5-6	TRBJ1-2	TGTGCCAGCAGCTTACGTGCGGAAACTTATGGCTACACCTTC	CASSLRAETYGYTF
TRBD2	.	TRBV5-1	TRBJ2-5	TGCGCCAGCAGCTTGGTGGGAGGGACCACTCAAGAGACCCAGTACTTC	CASSLVGGTTQETQYF
.	.	TRBV7-2	TRBJ1-3	TGTGCCAGCAGCTTAGTCTATTCTGGAAACACCATATATTTT	CASSLVYSGNTIYF
TRBD2	.	TRBV6-6	TRBJ2-7	TGTGCCAGCACCCCCGGGGGGTTCTACGAGCAGTACTTC	CASTPGGFYEQYF
.	once	TRBV14	TRBJ1-1	TGTGCCAGCAGCCCACAGGTTACGAACACTGAAGCTTTCTTT	CASSPQVTNTEAFF
.	.	TRBV6-4	TRBJ1-2	TGTGCCAGCAGTGACTCCTCTGGCTACACCTTC	CASSDSSGYTF
.	.	TRBV6-1	TRBJ1-1	TGTGCCGGTGGTTCAGGTGGTGGCACTGAAGCTTTCTTT	CAGGSGGGTEAFF
TRBD1	.	TRBV5-6	TRBJ2-3	TGTGCCAGCAGCTGGGGGTCAGGGGGATACACAGATACGCAGTATTTT	CASSWGSGGYTDTQYF
.	.	TRBV7-9	TRBJ1-4	TGTGCCAGCAGCGCCCCCAGTCCAACTAATGAAAAACTGTTTTTT	CASSAPSPTNEKLFF
.	.	TRBV30	TRBJ1-3	TGTGCCTGGAGTAGCGTTAGGGGAATGGGAAACACCATATATTTT	CAWSSVRGMGNTIYF
TRBD1	few	TRBV6-6	TRBJ1-1	TGTGCCAGCAGTTCCGGGACAGGAATGAACACTGAAGCTTTCTTT	CASSSGTGMNTEAFF
TRBD1	.	TRBV4-3	TRBJ2-7	TGCGCCAGCAGCCAAGGGGGCAGGGGGCAGAGAGGGACCTACGAGCAGTACTTC	CASSQGGRGQRGTYEQYF
.	.	TRBV4-1	TRBJ2-1	TGCGCCAGCAGCCATGGACCAGGGTCTTCCAATGAGCAGTTCTTC	CASSHGPGSSNEQFF
.	.	TRBV7-2	TRBJ1-6	TGTGCCAGCAGCTCGGGGGCGGGGGCAAATTCACCCCTCCACTTT	CASSSGAGANSPLHF
.	.	TRBV19	TRBJ2-1	TGTGCCAGTAGTATCGGGGTTGAGGAGCAGTTCTTC	CASSIGVEEQFF
TRBD2	few	TRBV4-3	TRBJ2-5	TGCGCCAGCAGCCAAGGGGCTGGGGCGCGGGGGGGCCTGGAGACCCAGTACTTC	CASSQGAGARGGLETQYF
.	.	TRBV7-2	TRBJ1-1	TGTGCCAGCAGCTTATTTCAGGGGAACACTGAAGCTTTCTTT	CASSLFQGNTEAFF
TRBD1	.	TRBV5-4	TRBJ1-6	TGTGCCCATAGTCAAACGACAGGGGGAAATTCACCCCTCCACTTT	CAHSQTTGGNSPLHF
TRBD1	.	TRBV6-5	TRBJ1-2	TGTGCCAGCAGGGGACAGGGGGCGGGAGGCTACACCTTC	CASRGQGAGGYTF
.	.	TRBV2	TRBJ2-3	TGTGCCAGCAGTGAAGCTTCTTCCACAGATACGCAGTATTTT	CASSEASSTDTQYF
TRBD1	.	TRBV10-3	TRBJ1-5	TGTGCCACCGCACAGGGGAGCAATCAGCCCCAGCATTTT	CATAQGSNQPQHF
.	.	TRBV30	TRBJ1-2	TGTGCCCGTCGGGACACATTGAACTATGGCTACACCTTC	CARRDTLNYGYTF
TRBD1	.	TRBV19	TRBJ2-2	TGTGCCAGTAGTATATTTGGGACAGGGGGCACCGGGGAGCTGTTTTTT	CASSIFGTGGTGELFF
.	once	TRBV7-2	TRBJ1-3	TGTGCCACCGACAGGTACACTGGAAACACCATATATTTT	CATDRYTGNTIYF
TRBD1	.	TRBV9	TRBJ2-1	TGTGCCAGCAGAGACCCGGGACAGGGAAGACGTGAGCAGTTCTTC	CASRDPGQGRREQFF
TRBD2	few	TRBV4-3	TRBJ2-3	TGCGCCAGCAGCCTATCAGTAGCGGGAGATACGCAGTATTTT	CASSLSVAGDTQYF